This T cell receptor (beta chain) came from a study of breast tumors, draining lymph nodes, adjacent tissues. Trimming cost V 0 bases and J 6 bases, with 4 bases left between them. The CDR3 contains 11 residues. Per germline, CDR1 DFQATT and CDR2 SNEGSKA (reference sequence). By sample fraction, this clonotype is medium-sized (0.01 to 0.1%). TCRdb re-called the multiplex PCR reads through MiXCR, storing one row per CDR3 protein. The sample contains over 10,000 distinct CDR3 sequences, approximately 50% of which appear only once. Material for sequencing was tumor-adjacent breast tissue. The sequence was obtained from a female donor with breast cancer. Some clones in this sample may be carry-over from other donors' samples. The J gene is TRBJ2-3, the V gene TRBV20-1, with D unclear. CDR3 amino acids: CSARERDTQYF. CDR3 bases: TGCAGTGCTAGAGAGAGGGATACGCAGTATTTT.